This T cell receptor beta chain is from a study of CD8 T cells in ankylosing spondylitis. Findings of the study overall: There was a TCR beta motif, made of eight highly homologous variants, that appeared characteristic of ankylosing spondylitis blood.

Concerning this clonotype itself: Its target is not known.

TCRdb re-derived calls from the 5' RACE reads in MiXCR, one entry per CDR3 protein. This sample has some 240,000 distinct CDR3 sequences, with 15% to 20% found just once. CDR1 and CDR2 from the germline V gene are MNHEY and SMNVEV (reference sequence). V dropped 9 bases and J dropped 4 bases, with 12 bases sitting between them. The CDR3 length is 13 residues. The clonotype was recovered from a male donor with ankylosing spondylitis or in good health (not recorded which). The chain recombines TRBV27 with TRBJ2-2; D is uncertain. Sequencing was performed on blood, either unsorted or a sorted T cell fraction (not recorded which). CDR3 residues: CASHALGTGELFF. In nucleotides, the CDR3 is TGTGCCAGTCACGCTTTGGGCACCGGGGAGCTGTTTTTT.